This T cell receptor (beta chain) is drawn from a study of shared clonotypes between healthy human individuals. V was trimmed by 2 bases and J by 6 bases, leaving 12 bases between them. The CDR3 has 14 amino acids. Germline V lookup: CDR1 SEHNR, CDR2 FQNEAQ (reference sequence). TCRdb keeps only in-frame clones here, not all; method: immunoSEQ multiplex PCR. The table has 1 million to 1.2 million clones, approximately 80% seen once. Specimen: memory CD4+ T cells from PBMCs. The subset is: CD45RA-negative fraction. V usage is TRBV7-9 and J usage is TRBJ2-3, with TRBD2 as a possible D gene (6 bases). The source is a man between 18 and 29 years old in good health. Some clones in this sample may be carry-over from other donors' samples. The CDR3 here is CASSLRGEVDTQYF. Written as DNA, the CDR3 is TGTGCCAGCAGCTTACGAGGGGAGGTCGATACGCAGTATTTT.